This TCR beta chain was captured by sequencing in a study of technical replicates of blood from a handful of donors. Repertoires were generated with immunoSEQ multiplex PCR, while TCRdb's copy carries only in-frame clones and drops some. Of fewer than 100,000 clones listed, about 94% are singletons. Germline V gene sequence: CDR1 MNHEY, CDR2 SVGAGI. CDR3 size: 16 residues. V was shortened by 4 bases and J by 2 bases, with 15 bases between the two germline ends. The V and J genes are TRBV6-5 and TRBJ2-1, with D possibly matching TRBD2 (6 bases). This sequence was found in a human donor in good health. The material sequenced was T cells isolated from PBMCs. This CDR3 reads CASSFTEGPAYNEQFF. CDR3 in DNA: TGTGCCAGCAGTTTCACGGAGGGTCCCGCCTACAATGAGCAGTTCTTC.